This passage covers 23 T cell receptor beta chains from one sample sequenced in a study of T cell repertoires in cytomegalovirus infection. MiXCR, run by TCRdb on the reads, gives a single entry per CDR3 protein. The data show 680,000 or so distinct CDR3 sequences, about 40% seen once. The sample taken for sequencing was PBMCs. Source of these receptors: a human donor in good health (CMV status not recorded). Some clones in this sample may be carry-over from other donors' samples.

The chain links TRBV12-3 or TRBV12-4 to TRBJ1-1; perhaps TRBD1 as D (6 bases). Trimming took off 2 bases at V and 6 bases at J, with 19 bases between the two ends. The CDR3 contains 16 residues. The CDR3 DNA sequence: TGTGCCAGCAGTTTATCGGGGGTGGCGGGGGGCCCTGAAGCTTTCTTT. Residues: CASSLSGVAGGPEAFF.

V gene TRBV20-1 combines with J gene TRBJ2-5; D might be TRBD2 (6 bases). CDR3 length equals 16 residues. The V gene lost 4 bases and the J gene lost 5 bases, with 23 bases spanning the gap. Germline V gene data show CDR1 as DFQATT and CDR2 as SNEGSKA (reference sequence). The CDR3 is CSATLDFATSTETQYF. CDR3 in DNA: TGCAGTGCTACCCTGGATTTCGCGACTAGTACGGAGACCCAGTACTTC.

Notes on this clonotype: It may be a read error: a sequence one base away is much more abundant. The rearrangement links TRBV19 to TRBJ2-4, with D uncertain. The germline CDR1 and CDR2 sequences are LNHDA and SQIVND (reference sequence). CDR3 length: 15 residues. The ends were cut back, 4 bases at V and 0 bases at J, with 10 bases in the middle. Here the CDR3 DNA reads TGTGCCAGTAGTAACGGCCGTCTAGCCAAAAACATTCAGTACTTC. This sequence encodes CASSNGRLAKNIQYF.

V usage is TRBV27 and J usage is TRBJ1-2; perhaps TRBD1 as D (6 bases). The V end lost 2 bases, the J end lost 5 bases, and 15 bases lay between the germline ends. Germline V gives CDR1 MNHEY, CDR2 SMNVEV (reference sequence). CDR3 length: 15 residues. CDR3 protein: CASSLTAGEWYGYTF. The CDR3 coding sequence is TGTGCCAGCAGTTTAACGGCAGGGGAATGGTATGGCTACACCTTC.

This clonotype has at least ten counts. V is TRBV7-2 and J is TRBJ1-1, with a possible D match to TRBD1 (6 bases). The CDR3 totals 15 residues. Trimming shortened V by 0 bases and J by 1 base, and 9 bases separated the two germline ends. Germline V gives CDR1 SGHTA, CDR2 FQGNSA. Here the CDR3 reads CASSLAQGRNTEAFF. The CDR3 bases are TGTGCCAGCAGCTTAGCGCAGGGGAGGAACACTGAAGCTTTCTTT.

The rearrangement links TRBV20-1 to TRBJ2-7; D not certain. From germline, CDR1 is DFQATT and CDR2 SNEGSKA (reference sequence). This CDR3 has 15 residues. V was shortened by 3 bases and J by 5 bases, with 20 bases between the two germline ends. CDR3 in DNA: TGCAGTGCTAGGGACCCTTTTTTAGGACGCGACGAGCAGTACTTC. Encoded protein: CSARDPFLGRDEQYF.

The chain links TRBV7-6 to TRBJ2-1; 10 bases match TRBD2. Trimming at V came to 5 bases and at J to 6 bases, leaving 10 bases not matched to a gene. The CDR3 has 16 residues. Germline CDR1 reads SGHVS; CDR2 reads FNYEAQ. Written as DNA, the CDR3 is TGTGCCAGCAGCCCATGGGGGACTAGCGCTATCAATGAGCAGTTCTTC. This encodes CASSPWGTSAINEQFF.

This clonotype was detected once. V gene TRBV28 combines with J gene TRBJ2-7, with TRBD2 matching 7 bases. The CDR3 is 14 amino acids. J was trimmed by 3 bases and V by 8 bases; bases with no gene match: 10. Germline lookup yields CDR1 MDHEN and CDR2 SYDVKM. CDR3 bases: TGTGCCAGCCAGGTGGGCGGGAGTGTCTACGAGCAGTACTTC. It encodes CASQVGGSVYEQYF.

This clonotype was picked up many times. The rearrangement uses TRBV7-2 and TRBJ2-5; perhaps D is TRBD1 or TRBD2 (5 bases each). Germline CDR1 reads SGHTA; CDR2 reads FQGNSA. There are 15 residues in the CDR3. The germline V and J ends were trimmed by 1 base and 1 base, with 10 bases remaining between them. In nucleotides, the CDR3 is TGTGCCAGCAGCTTAGTTGGGGGACCCCAAGAGACCCAGTACTTC. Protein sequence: CASSLVGGPQETQYF.

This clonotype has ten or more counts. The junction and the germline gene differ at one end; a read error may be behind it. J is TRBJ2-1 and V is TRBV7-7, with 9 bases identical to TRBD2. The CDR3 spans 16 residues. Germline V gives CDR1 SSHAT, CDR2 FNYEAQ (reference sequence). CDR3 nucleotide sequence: TGTGCTAGCAGCGCAAATAGCGGGGGATCCTACAATGAGCAGTTCTTC. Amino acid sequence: CASSANSGGSYNEQFF.

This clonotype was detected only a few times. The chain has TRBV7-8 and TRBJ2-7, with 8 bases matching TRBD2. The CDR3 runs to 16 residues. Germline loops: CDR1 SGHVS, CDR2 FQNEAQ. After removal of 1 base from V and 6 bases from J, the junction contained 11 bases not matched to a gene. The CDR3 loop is CASSLGTGGSPLEQYF. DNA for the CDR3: TGTGCCAGCAGCTTAGGAACGGGAGGGTCTCCTCTCGAGCAGTACTTC.

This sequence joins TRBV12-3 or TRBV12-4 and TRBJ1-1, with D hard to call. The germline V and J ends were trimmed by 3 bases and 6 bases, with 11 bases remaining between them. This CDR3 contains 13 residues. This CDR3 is CASSLGINAEAFF. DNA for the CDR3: TGTGCCAGCAGTTTGGGCATTAACGCTGAAGCTTTCTTT.

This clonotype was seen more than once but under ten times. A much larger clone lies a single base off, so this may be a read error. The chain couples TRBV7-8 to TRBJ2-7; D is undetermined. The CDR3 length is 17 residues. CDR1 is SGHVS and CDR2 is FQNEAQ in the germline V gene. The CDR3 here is CARSLEMGSWPDYEQYF. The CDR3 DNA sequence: TGTGCCAGAAGCTTAGAAATGGGGTCTTGGCCTGACTACGAGCAGTACTTC. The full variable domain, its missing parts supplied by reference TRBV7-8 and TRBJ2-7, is GAGVSQSPRYKVAKRGQDVALRCDPISGHVSLFWYQQALGQGPEFLTYFQNEAQLDKSGLPSDRFFAERPEGSVSTLKIQRTQQEDSAVYLCARSLEMGSWPDYEQYFGPGTRLTVT.

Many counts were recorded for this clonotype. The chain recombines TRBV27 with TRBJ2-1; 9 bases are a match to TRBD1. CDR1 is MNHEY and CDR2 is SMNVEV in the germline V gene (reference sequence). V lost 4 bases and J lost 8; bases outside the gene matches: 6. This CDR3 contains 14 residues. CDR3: CASSSRDRDDEQFF. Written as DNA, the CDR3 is TGTGCCAGCAGTTCTCGGGACAGGGACGATGAGCAGTTCTTC.

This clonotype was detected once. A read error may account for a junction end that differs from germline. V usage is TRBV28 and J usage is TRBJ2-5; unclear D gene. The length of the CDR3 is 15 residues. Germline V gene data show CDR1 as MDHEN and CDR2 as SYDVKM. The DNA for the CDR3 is TGTGCCAGCAGCCGTTACGACGGGTACCAAGAGACCAAGTACTTC. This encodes CASSRYDGYQETKYF.

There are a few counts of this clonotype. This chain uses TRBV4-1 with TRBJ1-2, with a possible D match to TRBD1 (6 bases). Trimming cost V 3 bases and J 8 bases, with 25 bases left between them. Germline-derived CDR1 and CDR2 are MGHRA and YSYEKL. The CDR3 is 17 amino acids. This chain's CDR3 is CASSQGEFRNRADGYTF. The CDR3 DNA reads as TGCGCCAGCAGCCAGGGGGAGTTTAGGAACAGGGCTGACGGCTACACCTTC.

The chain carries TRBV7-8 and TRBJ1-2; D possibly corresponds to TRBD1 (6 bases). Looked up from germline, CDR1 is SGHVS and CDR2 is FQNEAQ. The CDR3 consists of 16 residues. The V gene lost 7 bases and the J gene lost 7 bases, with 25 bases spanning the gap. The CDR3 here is CASIKLPGAGRGGYTF. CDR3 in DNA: TGTGCCAGCATCAAACTTCCGGGGGCGGGGAGGGGTGGCTACACCTTC.

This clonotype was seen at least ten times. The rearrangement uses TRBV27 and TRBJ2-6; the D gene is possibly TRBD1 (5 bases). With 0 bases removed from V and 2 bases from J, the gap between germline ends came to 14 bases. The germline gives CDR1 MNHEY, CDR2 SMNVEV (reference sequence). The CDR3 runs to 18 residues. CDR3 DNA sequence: TGTGCCAGCAGTTTATCGGGATTTCCAGGGACTGGGGCCAACGTCCTGACTTTC. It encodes CASSLSGFPGTGANVLTF.

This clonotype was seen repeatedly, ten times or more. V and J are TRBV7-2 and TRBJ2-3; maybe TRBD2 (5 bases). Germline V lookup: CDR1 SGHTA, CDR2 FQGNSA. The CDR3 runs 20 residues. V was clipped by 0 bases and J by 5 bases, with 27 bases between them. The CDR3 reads CASSLAPPTRRAGSGDTQYF. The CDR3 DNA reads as TGTGCCAGCAGCTTAGCCCCTCCCACTAGGCGGGCAGGCTCGGGAGATACGCAGTATTTT.

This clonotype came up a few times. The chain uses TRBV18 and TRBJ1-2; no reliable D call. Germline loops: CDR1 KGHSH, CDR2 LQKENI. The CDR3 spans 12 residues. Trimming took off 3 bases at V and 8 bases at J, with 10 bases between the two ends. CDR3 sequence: CASSPAREGYTF. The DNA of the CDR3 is TGTGCCAGCTCACCGGCGAGGGAAGGCTACACCTTC.

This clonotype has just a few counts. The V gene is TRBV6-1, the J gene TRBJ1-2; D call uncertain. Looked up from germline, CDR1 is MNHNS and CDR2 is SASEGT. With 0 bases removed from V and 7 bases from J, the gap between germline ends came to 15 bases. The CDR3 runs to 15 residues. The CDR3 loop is CASSEAGREGLGYTF. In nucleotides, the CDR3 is TGTGCCAGCAGTGAAGCAGGGCGGGAAGGTCTTGGCTACACCTTC.

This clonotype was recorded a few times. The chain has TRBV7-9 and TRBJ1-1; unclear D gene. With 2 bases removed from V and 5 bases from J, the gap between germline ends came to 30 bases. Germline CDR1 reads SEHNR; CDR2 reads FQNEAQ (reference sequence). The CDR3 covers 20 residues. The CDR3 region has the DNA TGTGCCAGCAGCTTAATCCCCGCTGCCGGACCCCTTAACCTAGGGACTGAAGCTTTCTTT. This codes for CASSLIPAAGPLNLGTEAFF.

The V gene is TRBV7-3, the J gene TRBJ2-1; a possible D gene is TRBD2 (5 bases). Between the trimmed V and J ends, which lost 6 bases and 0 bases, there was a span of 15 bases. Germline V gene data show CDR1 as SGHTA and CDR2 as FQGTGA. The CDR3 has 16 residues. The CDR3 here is CASRKTSHSSYNEQFF. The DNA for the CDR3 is TGTGCCAGCAGAAAAACTAGTCACAGCTCCTACAATGAGCAGTTCTTC.